Presented here are 28 T cell receptor beta chains from one specimen sequenced in a study of T cell repertoires in cytomegalovirus infection. Antigen specificity for these receptors is unknown. From the reads, TCRdb called clonotypes with MiXCR, one entry per CDR3 protein. Of approximately 910,000 distinct CDR3 sequences in the sample, approximately 33% were seen once. The sample in question was cultured CD8+ T cells from PBMCs, obtained from culture after CMV antigen stimulation. The receptors stem from a human donor in good health (CMV status not recorded). Some clones in this sample may be carry-over from other donors' samples.

The chain joins TRBV5-6 to TRBJ2-3, with D possibly matching TRBD1 (6 bases). This CDR3 is 18 amino acids long. Germline CDR1 SGHDT, CDR2 YYEEEE. Deletions cut 1 base from V and 0 bases from J, with 18 bases between. DNA of the CDR3: TGTGCCAGCAGCTTGTCGGACAGACCAACTACTAGCACAGATACGCAGTATTTT. The encoded protein is CASSLSDRPTTSTDTQYF. Using reference TRBV5-6 and TRBJ2-3 for the parts outside the CDR3, the full variable domain is DAGVTQSPTHLIKTRGQQVTLRCSPKSGHDTVSWYQQALGQGPQFIFQYYEEEERQRGNFPDRFSGHQFPNYSSELNVNALLLGDSALYLCASSLSDRPTTSTDTQYFGPGTRLTVL.

The J gene is TRBJ1-1, the V gene TRBV7-4, with 8 bases fitting TRBD1. CDR3 length: 14 amino acids. Germline values: CDR1 SGHVT, CDR2 SQSDAQ. The junction had 8 bases not matched to a gene; V was cut back by 5 bases and J by 6 bases. CDR3 amino acids: CASSKPGTGAEAFF. The DNA for the CDR3 is TGTGCCAGCAGCAAACCCGGGACAGGAGCTGAAGCTTTCTTT.

The rearrangement links TRBV12-5 to TRBJ1-1; D unclear. V gave up 0 bases and J gave up 5 bases, with 16 bases separating them. The CDR3 sequence is 16 residues long. CDR1 is LGHNT and CDR2 is FRNRAP in the germline V gene. In DNA, the CDR3 is TGTGCTAGTGGTTTGGTACACTCGGTGCCGGGAACTGAAGCTTTCTTT. It codes for CASGLVHSVPGTEAFF.

This clonotype has only a few counts. The chain employs TRBV7-9 and TRBJ1-6; 9 bases are a match to TRBD1. The CDR3 sequence is 15 residues long. The junction had 3 bases not matched to a gene; V was cut back by 3 bases and J by 6 bases. Germline V lookup: CDR1 SEHNR, CDR2 FQNEAQ (reference sequence). The CDR3 sequence: CASSFGGQGNSPLHF. The CDR3 DNA reads as TGTGCCAGCAGCTTCGGGGGACAGGGTAATTCACCCCTCCACTTT.

V and J are TRBV6-2 or TRBV6-3 and TRBJ2-7; D gene unclear. V was cut by 3 bases and J by 0 bases, with 15 bases left in between. Germline CDR1 is MNHEY and CDR2 is SVGEGT. CDR3 length equals 16 residues. CDR3 sequence reads: CASSYGPTQSSYEQYV. The CDR3 DNA sequence: TGTGCCAGCAGTTATGGCCCCACACAGAGCTCCTACGAGCAGTACGTC.

This clonotype was seen at least ten times. The genes are TRBV6-2 or TRBV6-3 and TRBJ2-7; tentative D call: TRBD2 (6 bases). Between the trimmed V and J ends, which lost 0 bases and 6 bases, there was a span of 9 bases. This CDR3 spans 13 amino acids. Per germline, CDR1 MNHEY and CDR2 SVGEGT. CDR3 bases: TGTGCCAGCAGTTACTCTCCGGGACTCGAGCAGTACGTC. Amino acid sequence: CASSYSPGLEQYV.

This clonotype was recorded many times. The chain couples TRBV7-6 to TRBJ2-1; 8 bases are a match to TRBD1. With V trimmed by 4 bases and J by 6 bases, 8 bases remained unmatched. CDR1 and CDR2 (germline): SGHVS, FNYEAQ. CDR3 size: 15 residues. The CDR3 spells CASSWGQAGTNEQFF. CDR3 coding DNA: TGTGCCAGCAGCTGGGGACAGGCTGGCACCAATGAGCAGTTCTTC.

CDR3 loop: CATSTPDQPQHF. DNA of the CDR3: TGTGCCACCAGCACACCAGATCAGCCCCAGCATTTT. The rearrangement links TRBV15 to TRBJ1-5; no clear D. This CDR3 comprises 12 residues. The V and J ends lost 4 bases and 5 bases respectively, with 6 bases between them. Germline-derived CDR1 and CDR2 are LNHNV and YYDKDF (reference sequence).

The chain links TRBV7-2 to TRBJ2-2; D possibly matches TRBD1 or TRBD2 (5 bases each). The germline V gene encodes CDR1 SGHTA and CDR2 FQGNSA. This CDR3 is built from 15 residues. V gave up 0 bases and J gave up 6 bases, with 11 bases separating them. The CDR3 loop reads CASSLAGEYPGELFF. CDR3 in DNA: TGTGCCAGCAGCTTAGCGGGGGAATATCCCGGGGAGCTGTTTTTT.

This clonotype was counted a few times. The chain employs TRBV5-1 and TRBJ2-2; D is possibly TRBD1 (6 bases). V lost 2 bases to trimming and J lost 0 bases, with 8 bases between them. There are 15 residues in the CDR3. The V gene's germline CDR1 is SGHRS and CDR2 YFSETQ. DNA for the CDR3: TGCGCCAGCAGCTTTGGGGGCTCGAACACCGGGGAGCTGTTTTTT. Its protein is CASSFGGSNTGELFF.

This chain uses TRBV4-1 with TRBJ2-3; 9 positions agree with TRBD2. Unmatched junction bases numbered 9, after V lost 4 bases and J lost 4 bases. Germline-derived CDR1 and CDR2 are MGHRA and YSYEKL. This CDR3 has 16 amino acids. Here the CDR3 reads CASSPNGRGGPDTQYF. Here the CDR3 DNA reads TGCGCCAGCAGCCCCAACGGGCGGGGGGGCCCAGATACGCAGTATTTT.

This clonotype has ten or more counts. V usage is TRBV7-2 and J usage is TRBJ2-7; 13 nucleotides line up with TRBD2. Germline CDR1 is SGHTA and CDR2 is FQGNSA. The CDR3 is made up of 15 amino acids. J was trimmed by 2 bases and V by 3 bases; bases with no gene match: 1. For the CDR3, the DNA is TGTGCCAGCAGCTTGGGACTAGCGGGGCCCTACGAGCAGTACGTC. Amino acid sequence: CASSLGLAGPYEQYV.

This clonotype occurred a few times. The chain has TRBV5-4 and TRBJ2-2; TRBD1 agrees at 11 bases. Germline values: CDR1 SGHNT, CDR2 YYREEE (reference sequence). The V segment lost 4 bases and the J segment 3 bases; nucleotides outside the gene matches: 5. CDR3 length: 16 amino acids. CDR3 bases: TGTGCCAGCAGCCGAGGACAGGGGGCGTACACCGGGGAGCTGTTTTTT. Protein: CASSRGQGAYTGELFF.

The chain links TRBV6-1 to TRBJ2-2; the D call may be TRBD1 or TRBD2 (5 bases each). CDR3 length equals 16 residues. V lost 4 bases and J lost 7, with 19 bases in between. The germline V gene encodes CDR1 MNHNS and CDR2 SASEGT. CDR3 sequence reads: CASSAGWGSVGGELFF. CDR3 coding DNA: TGTGCCAGCAGTGCCGGATGGGGGTCTGTGGGCGGGGAGCTGTTTTTT.

The chain uses TRBV6-1 and TRBJ2-1, with 9 positions matching TRBD1. Trimming took 0 bases from V and 2 from J; bases not matched to a gene: 5. CDR1 and CDR2 from the germline V gene are MNHNS and SASEGT. The CDR3 is made up of 17 amino acids. The CDR3, as DNA: TGTGCCAGCAGTGAAGCGCTGACAGGGGGGGCCTACAATGAGCAGTTCTTC. Protein sequence: CASSEALTGGAYNEQFF.

This clonotype was counted ten times or more. V and J are TRBV7-2 and TRBJ1-6; TRBD1 agrees at 10 bases. Unmatched junction bases numbered 4, after V lost 1 base and J lost 13 bases. This CDR3 has 14 amino acids. Germline loops: CDR1 SGHTA, CDR2 FQGNSA. DNA for the CDR3: TGTGCCAGCAGCTTAGGGGACAGGGGATATCCCCTCCACTTT. Translated, it gives CASSLGDRGYPLHF. Looking up the rest from reference TRBV7-2 and TRBJ1-6 gives the full variable domain: GAGVSQSPSNKVTEKGKDVELRCDPISGHTALYWYRQSLGQGLEFLIYFQGNSAPDKSGLPSDRFSAERTGGSVSTLTIQRTQQEDSAVYLCASSLGDRGYPLHFGNGTRLTVT.

The genes are TRBV7-9 and TRBJ2-7; perhaps D is TRBD1 or TRBD2 (5 bases each). This CDR3 has 13 amino acids. The V gene's germline CDR1 is SEHNR and CDR2 FQNEAQ (reference sequence). V lost 7 bases and J 3 bases, leaving 13 bases between the germline ends. The CDR3 loop reads CASTSGQGYEQYV. In nucleotides, the CDR3 is TGTGCCAGCACCTCGGGGCAGGGCTACGAGCAGTACGTC.

This clonotype occurred a few times. The rearrangement uses TRBV10-3 and TRBJ1-3; unclear D gene. Germline V lookup: CDR1 ENHRY, CDR2 SYGVKD. V was clipped by 0 bases and J by 4 bases, with 10 bases between them. The CDR3 contains 15 residues. CDR3 bases: TGTGCCATCAGTGAGTCGCACTTGCGAGGAAACACCATATATTTT. Amino acid sequence: CAISESHLRGNTIYF.

This clonotype was counted a few times. This rearrangement joins TRBV27 to TRBJ2-1; TRBD1 matches 12 bases. CDR3 length: 15 amino acids. Germline CDR1 reads MNHEY; CDR2 reads SMNVEV (reference sequence). The ends lost 4 bases at V and 6 bases at J; junction bases unmatched: 4. The DNA for the CDR3 is TGTGCCAGCAGTTCGGGGACAGGGGGCTTCAATGAGCAGTTCTTC. Encoded protein: CASSSGTGGFNEQFF.

The gene calls are TRBV5-1 and TRBJ1-2; TRBD1 might be the D (5 bases). Germline CDR1 is SGHRS and CDR2 is YFSETQ. Trimming removed 3 bases from V and 5 bases from J, with 17 bases in between. The CDR3 totals 15 residues. The CDR3 spells CASSSATGAGYGYTF. In DNA, the CDR3 is TGCGCCAGCAGCTCAGCTACCGGGGCAGGGTATGGCTACACCTTC.

In DNA, the CDR3 is TGTGCCAGTACTTCAATACAGGGGCGGAATAGCAATCAGCCCCAGCATTTT. As protein: CASTSIQGRNSNQPQHF. The chain combines TRBV19 with TRBJ1-5; TRBD1 aligns across 7 bases. This CDR3 is built from 17 residues. CDR1 and CDR2 (germline): LNHDA, SQIVND (reference sequence). With 7 bases clipped from V and 0 bases from J, the junction kept 12 bases outside the gene matches.

This clonotype turned up a few times. The chain carries TRBV29-1 and TRBJ1-1; possible D gene TRBD1, 6 bases. This CDR3 is 12 amino acids long. Germline-derived CDR1 and CDR2 are SQVTM and ANQGSEA. V was pared by 7 bases and J by 4 bases, with 13 bases between. The CDR3, as DNA: TGCAGCGCGCAGAAACAGGGCACTGAAGCTTTCTTT. Residues: CSAQKQGTEAFF. The full variable domain, in which reference TRBV29-1 and TRBJ1-1 provide the parts outside the CDR3, is SAVISQKPSRDICQRGTSLTIQCQVDSQVTMMFWYRQQPGQSLTLIATANQGSEATYESGFVIDKFPISRPNLTFSTLTVSNMSPEDSSIYLCSAQKQGTEAFFGQGTRLTVV.

CDR3 sequence: CASTTRVSGNTIYF. DNA of the CDR3: TGTGCCAGCACTACCAGGGTCTCTGGAAACACCATATATTTT. The V gene is TRBV2, the J gene TRBJ1-3, with a possible D match to TRBD1 (5 bases). Between the trimmed V and J ends, which lost 7 bases and 0 bases, there was a span of 10 bases. Germline CDR1 is SNHLY and CDR2 is FYNNEI. The CDR3 length is 14 residues.

The chain combines TRBV9 with TRBJ1-6; no firm D call. The V end lost 0 bases, the J end lost 7 bases, and 14 bases lay between the germline ends. There are 16 residues in the CDR3. Germline values: CDR1 SGDLS, CDR2 YYNGEE. For the CDR3, the DNA is TGTGCCAGCAGCGTAGAGGCCGGTGAGGGAAATTCACCCCTCCACTTT. Its translation: CASSVEAGEGNSPLHF.

This clonotype was picked up many times. J is TRBJ2-7 and V is TRBV7-2; TRBD2 matches at 10 bases. With 3 bases clipped from V and 5 bases from J, the junction kept 7 bases outside the gene matches. Germline lookup yields CDR1 SGHTA and CDR2 FQGNSA. The CDR3 extends over 15 amino acids. CDR3 region: CASSFRAGGFDEQYF. For the CDR3, the DNA is TGTGCCAGCAGCTTTAGAGCGGGGGGGTTCGACGAGCAGTACTTC.

The V and J genes are TRBV7-6 and TRBJ2-1; D is uncertain. The CDR3 is 18 residues long. V lost 1 base and J 1 base, leaving 17 bases between the germline ends. CDR1 and CDR2 from the germline V gene are SGHVS and FNYEAQ. CDR3 in amino acids: CASSLVEYRLGSYNEQFF. The CDR3 DNA follows: TGTGCCAGCAGCTTAGTGGAGTATAGGTTAGGGTCCTACAATGAGCAGTTCTTC.

The rearrangement joins TRBV7-9 to TRBJ1-2, with unresolved D. Between the trimmed V and J ends, which lost 8 bases and 0 bases, there was a span of 10 bases. Germline loops: CDR1 SEHNR, CDR2 FQNEAQ (reference sequence). This CDR3 has 13 amino acids. CDR3 in DNA: TGTGCCAGCCTTCAGATATCTAACTATGGCTACACCTTC. Translated: CASLQISNYGYTF.

The V call is TRBV4-2, the J call TRBJ1-1; the D gene is possibly TRBD1 (6 bases). The germline CDR1 and CDR2 sequences are LGHNA and YNFKEQ. Trimming left V 0 bases short and J 4 bases short, with 12 bases between. This CDR3 comprises 15 residues. CDR3 coding DNA: TGTGCCAGCAGCCAAGAAACAGGGATGGTCACTGAAGCTTTCTTT. Its translation is CASSQETGMVTEAFF.